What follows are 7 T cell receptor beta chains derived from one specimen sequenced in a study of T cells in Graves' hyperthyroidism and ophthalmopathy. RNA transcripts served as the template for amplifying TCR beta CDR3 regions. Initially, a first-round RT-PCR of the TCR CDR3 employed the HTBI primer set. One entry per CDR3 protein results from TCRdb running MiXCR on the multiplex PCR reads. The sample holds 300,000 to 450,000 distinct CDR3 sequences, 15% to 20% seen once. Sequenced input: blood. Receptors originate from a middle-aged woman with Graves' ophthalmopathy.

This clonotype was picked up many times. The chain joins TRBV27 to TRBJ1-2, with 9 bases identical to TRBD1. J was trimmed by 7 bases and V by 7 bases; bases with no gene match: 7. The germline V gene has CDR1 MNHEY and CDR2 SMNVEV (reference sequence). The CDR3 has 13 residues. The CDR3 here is CASNFTGGVGYTF. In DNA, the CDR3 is TGTGCCAGCAATTTTACAGGGGGCGTTGGCTACACCTTC.

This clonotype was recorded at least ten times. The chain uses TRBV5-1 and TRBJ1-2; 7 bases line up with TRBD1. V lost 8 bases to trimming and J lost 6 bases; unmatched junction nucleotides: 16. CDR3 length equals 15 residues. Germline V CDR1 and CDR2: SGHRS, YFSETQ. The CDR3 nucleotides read TGCGCCAGTTCTACAGGGGACTGGGTGGGAGATGGCTACACCTTC. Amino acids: CASSTGDWVGDGYTF.

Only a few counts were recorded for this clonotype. The CDR3 coding sequence is TGCGCCAGCATTCCGGACAGGGGTGACACCGGGGAGCTGTTTTTT. Protein product: CASIPDRGDTGELFF. The J gene is TRBJ2-2, the V gene TRBV10-2, with TRBD1 matching over 9 bases. Germline CDR1 is WSHSY and CDR2 is SAAADI. V trimming: 7 bases; J trimming: 3 bases; junction bases outside the gene matches: 6. The length of the CDR3 is 15 residues.

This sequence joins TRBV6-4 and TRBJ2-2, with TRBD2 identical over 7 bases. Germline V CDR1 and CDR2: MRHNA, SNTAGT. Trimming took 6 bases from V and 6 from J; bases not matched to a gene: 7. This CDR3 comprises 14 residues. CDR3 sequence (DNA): TGTGCCAGCAGCCCCAGCGGGGAGTCCGGGGAGCTGTTTTTT. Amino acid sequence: CASSPSGESGELFF.

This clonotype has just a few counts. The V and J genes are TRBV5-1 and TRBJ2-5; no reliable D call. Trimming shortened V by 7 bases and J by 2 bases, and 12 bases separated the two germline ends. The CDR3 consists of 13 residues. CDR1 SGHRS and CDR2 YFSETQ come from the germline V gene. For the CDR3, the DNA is TGCGCCAGCTCCTCTAGGAGACAAGAGACCCAGTACTTC. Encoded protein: CASSSRRQETQYF.

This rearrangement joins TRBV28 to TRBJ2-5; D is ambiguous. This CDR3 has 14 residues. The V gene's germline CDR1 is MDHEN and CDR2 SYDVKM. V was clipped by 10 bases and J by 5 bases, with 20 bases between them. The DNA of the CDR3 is TGTGCCACCTCCTCCCTGGGCGCGGAGGAGACCCAGTACTTC. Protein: CATSSLGAEETQYF.

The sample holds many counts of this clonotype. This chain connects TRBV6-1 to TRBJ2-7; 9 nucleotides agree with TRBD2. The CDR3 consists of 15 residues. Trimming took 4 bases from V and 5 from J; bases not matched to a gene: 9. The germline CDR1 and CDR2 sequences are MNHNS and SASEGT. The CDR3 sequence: CASSGTGLAYNEQYF. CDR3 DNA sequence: TGTGCCAGCAGTGGGACAGGACTAGCGTACAACGAGCAGTACTTC.